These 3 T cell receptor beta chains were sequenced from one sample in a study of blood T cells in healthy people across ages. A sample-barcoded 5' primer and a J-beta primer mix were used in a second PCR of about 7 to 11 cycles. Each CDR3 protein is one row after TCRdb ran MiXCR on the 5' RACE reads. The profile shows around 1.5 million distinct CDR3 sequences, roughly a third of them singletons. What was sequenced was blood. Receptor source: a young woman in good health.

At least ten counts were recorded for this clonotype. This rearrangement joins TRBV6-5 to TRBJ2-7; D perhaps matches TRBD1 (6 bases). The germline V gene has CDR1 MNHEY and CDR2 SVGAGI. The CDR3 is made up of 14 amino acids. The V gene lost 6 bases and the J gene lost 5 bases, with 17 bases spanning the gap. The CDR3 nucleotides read TGTGCCAGCAGAGAGGTTCTGGGGGCGAACGAGCAGTACTTC. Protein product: CASREVLGANEQYF.

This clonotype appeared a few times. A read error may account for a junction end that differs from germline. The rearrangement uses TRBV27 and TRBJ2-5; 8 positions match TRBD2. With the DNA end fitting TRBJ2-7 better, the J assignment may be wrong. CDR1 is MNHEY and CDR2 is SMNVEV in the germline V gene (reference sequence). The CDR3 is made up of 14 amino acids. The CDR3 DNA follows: TGTACCAGCAGTGCGGGCGGGGGGCTTTACGAGCAGTACTTC. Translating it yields CTSSAGGGLYEQYF.

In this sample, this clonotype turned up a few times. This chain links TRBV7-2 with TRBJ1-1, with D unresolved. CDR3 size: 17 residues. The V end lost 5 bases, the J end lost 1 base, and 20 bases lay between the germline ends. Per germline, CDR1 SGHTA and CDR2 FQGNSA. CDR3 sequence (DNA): TGTGCCAGCAGCCCCGGGGTGGGCAGGCCCGAGAACACTGAAGCTTTCTTT. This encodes CASSPGVGRPENTEAFF.